The sequence of this T cell receptor (beta chain) was determined in a study of cytomegalovirus exposure and HLA in healthy donors. Notes on this clone: The antigen is not known.

CDR1 is MGHRA, CDR2 YSYEKL, per germline. The CDR3 loop spans 19 amino acids. V shed 3 bases, J shed 1 base, and the junction held 13 bases outside the gene matches. Regarding the study as a whole: A further, later analysis showed that HLA-associated TCR beta chains (compared with equally common others) were more clonally expanded. Within an earlier analysis, most TCR beta V segments proved productive either about 87% or about 30% of the time. Cytomegalovirus-associated status was assigned to about 180 TCR beta chains.

The PCR contained 60 Vbeta and 13 Jbeta primers. Assay: immunoSEQ multiplex PCR; the TCRdb copy retains only in-frame clones and omits some. The data hold 90,000 to 150,000 clones, with 77% observed a single time. This sequence originates from a man in his forties or fifties in good health and CMV-seropositive. Sample: PBMCs. V and J are TRBV4-1 and TRBJ2-7, with TRBD2 matching 12 bases. CDR3 residues: CASSQARVLAGGLSYEQYF. The CDR3 region has the DNA TGCGCCAGCAGCCAGGCGAGAGTTCTAGCGGGGGGGCTTTCCTACGAGCAGTACTTC.